This is a list of T cell receptor beta chains from one sample in a study of technical replicates of blood from a handful of donors. The data were produced by immunoSEQ multiplex PCR, yet TCRdb's version contains in-frame clones alone and is incomplete. The repertoire holds over 85,000 clones, with roughly 96% as singletons. Material: T cells isolated from PBMCs. The receptors stem from a human donor in good health. Both conserved end residues are part of each CDR3. A D gene is named only where the DNA matches it firmly. Rows may omit the clone size; those that give it use once, few, many or a size class.

d_call j_call clone_size v_call cdr3_aa cdr3_nt
TRBD1 TRBJ2-7 . TRBV9 CASSPHPGQGLYEQYF TGTGCCAGCAGCCCCCACCCGGGACAGGGACTTTACGAGCAGTACTTC
. TRBJ1-2 . TRBV4-1 CASSQDLWGGYGYTF TGCGCCAGCAGCCAAGATCTGTGGGGAGGGTATGGCTACACCTTC
. TRBJ2-6 . TRBV25-1 CASSETRGSVNVLTF TGTGCCAGCAGTGAAACGAGAGGGTCGGTCAACGTCCTGACTTTC
. TRBJ1-2 . TRBV27 CASSPLARAYGYTF TGTGCCAGCAGCCCCTTAGCCAGGGCCTATGGCTACACCTTC
. TRBJ2-7 . TRBV29-1 CSVLTGDEQYF TGCAGCGTCCTAACAGGAGACGAGCAGTACTTC
TRBD2 TRBJ2-7 . TRBV7-7 CASSPTSGRAHEQYF TGTGCTAGCAGCCCCACTAGCGGGAGAGCCCACGAGCAGTACTTC
TRBD1 TRBJ2-4 . TRBV19 CASSRRGGAAKNIQYF TGTGCCAGTAGTAGGAGAGGGGGCGCGGCCAAAAACATTCAGTACTTC
TRBD1 TRBJ1-3 . TRBV6-5 CASSYSKGQPGNTIYF TGTGCCAGCAGTTACTCGAAGGGACAGCCTGGAAACACCATATATTTT
. TRBJ1-2 . TRBV6-5 CASRVTSVSYGYTF TGTGCCAGCAGAGTTACGTCGGTTTCTTATGGCTACACCTTC
TRBD1 TRBJ2-7 . TRBV10-3 CAISLLGGQGSHEQYF TGTGCCATCAGTCTCTTGGGGGGACAGGGGAGTCACGAGCAGTACTTC
. TRBJ1-1 . TRBV18 CASSPSGTEAFF TGTGCCAGCTCGCCATCCGGGACTGAAGCTTTCTTT
. TRBJ2-2 . TRBV5-1 CASSVPLQVTGELFF TGCGCCAGCAGCGTTCCGCTACAGGTCACCGGGGAGCTGTTTTTT
. TRBJ1-1 once TRBV5-4 CASSLQGGSTEAFF TGTGCCAGCAGCTTGCAGGGCGGATCTACTGAAGCTTTCTTT
TRBD2 TRBJ2-7 . TRBV19 CASKPGLAGVEQYF TGTGCCAGTAAGCCCGGACTAGCGGGAGTAGAGCAGTACTTC
TRBD1 TRBJ2-7 . TRBV7-9 CASSLGGTGHYEQYF TGTGCCAGCAGCTTAGGCGGGACAGGTCACTACGAGCAGTACTTC
. TRBJ1-3 . TRBV19 CASTRGGGGNTIYF TGTGCCAGTACACGGGGGGGAGGTGGAAACACCATATATTTT
TRBD2 TRBJ2-1 . TRBV10-3 CAITLAGDYNEQFF TGTGCCATCACGCTAGCGGGGGACTACAATGAGCAGTTCTTC
TRBD2 TRBJ2-7 . TRBV5-6 CASSGLAGGVSSYEQYF TGTGCCAGCAGCGGTTTAGCGGGAGGCGTTAGCTCCTACGAGCAGTACTTC
. TRBJ1-1 . TRBV13 CASSLQGSEAFF TGTGCCAGCAGCTTACAGGGATCTGAAGCTTTCTTT
. TRBJ1-4 . TRBV18 CASSPPTDSNEKLFF TGTGCCAGCTCACCACCGACTGATAGTAATGAAAAACTGTTTTTT
. TRBJ1-2 . TRBV9 CASSVPYYGYTF TGTGCCAGCAGCGTACCTTACTATGGCTACACCTTC
. TRBJ2-2 . TRBV7-9 CASSDFKGGTGELFF TGTGCCAGCAGCGATTTTAAGGGAGGTACCGGGGAGCTGTTTTTT
. TRBJ1-1 . TRBV11-2 CASSLGQITEAFF TGTGCCAGCAGCTTAGGACAGATCACTGAAGCTTTCTTT
TRBD2 TRBJ2-3 . TRBV4-1 CASSRASSGRSDTQYF TGCGCCAGCAGCCGTGCGTCTAGCGGGAGGTCGGATACGCAGTATTTT
. TRBJ2-2 once TRBV29-1 CSVLGSTGELFF TGCAGCGTCCTAGGTTCCACCGGGGAGCTGTTTTTT
TRBD2 TRBJ2-1 once TRBV9 CASTLGGTSGTNEQFF TGTGCCAGCACCTTAGGGGGGACTAGCGGGACTAATGAGCAGTTCTTC
TRBD1 TRBJ1-1 . TRBV18 CASSPGTGRGGTEAFF TGTGCCAGCTCACCTGGGACAGGGCGTGGTGGCACTGAAGCTTTCTTT
TRBD1 TRBJ2-7 . TRBV6-1 CASSDGQGIPYEQYF TGTGCCAGCAGTGATGGACAGGGGATCCCTTACGAGCAGTACTTC
. TRBJ2-3 . TRBV5-5 CASSLGGSWDTQYF TGTGCCAGCAGCCTAGGAGGGTCGTGGGATACGCAGTATTTT
TRBD1 TRBJ2-3 . TRBV6-5 CASRGQGPDTQYF TGTGCCAGCAGGGGACAGGGCCCAGATACGCAGTATTTT
TRBD1 TRBJ2-5 . TRBV29-1 CSVEARDRLQETQYF TGCAGCGTTGAAGCCCGGGACAGGCTCCAAGAGACCCAGTACTTC